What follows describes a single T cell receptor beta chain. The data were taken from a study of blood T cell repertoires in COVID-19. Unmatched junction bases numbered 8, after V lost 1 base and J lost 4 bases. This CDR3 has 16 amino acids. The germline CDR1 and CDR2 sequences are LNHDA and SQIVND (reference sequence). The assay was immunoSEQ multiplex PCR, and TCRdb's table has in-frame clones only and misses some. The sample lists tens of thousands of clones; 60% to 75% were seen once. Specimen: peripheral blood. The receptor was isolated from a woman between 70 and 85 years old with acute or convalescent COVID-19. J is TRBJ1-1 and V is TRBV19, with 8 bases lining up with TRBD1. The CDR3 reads CASSIVRTGRPTEAFF. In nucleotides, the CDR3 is TGTGCCAGTAGTATAGTAAGGACAGGGAGGCCCACTGAAGCTTTCTTT.